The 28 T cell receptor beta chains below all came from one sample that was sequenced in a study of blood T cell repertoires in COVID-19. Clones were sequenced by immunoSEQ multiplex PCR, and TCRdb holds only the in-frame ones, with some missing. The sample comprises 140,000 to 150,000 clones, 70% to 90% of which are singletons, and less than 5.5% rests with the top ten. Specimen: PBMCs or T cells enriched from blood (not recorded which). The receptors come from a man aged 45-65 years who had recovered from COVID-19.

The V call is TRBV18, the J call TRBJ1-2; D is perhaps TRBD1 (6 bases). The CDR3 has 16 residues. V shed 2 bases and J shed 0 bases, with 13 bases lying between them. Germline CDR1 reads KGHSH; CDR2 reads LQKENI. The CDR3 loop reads CASSPKQGLANYGYTF. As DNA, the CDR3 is TGTGCCAGCTCACCAAAGCAGGGGTTAGCTAACTATGGCTACACCTTC.

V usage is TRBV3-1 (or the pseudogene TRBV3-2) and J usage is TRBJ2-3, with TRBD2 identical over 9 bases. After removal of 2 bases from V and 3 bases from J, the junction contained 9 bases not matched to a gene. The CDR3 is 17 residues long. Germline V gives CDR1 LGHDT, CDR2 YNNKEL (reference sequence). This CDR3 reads CASSQPIGGGATDTQYF. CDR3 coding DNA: TGTGCCAGCAGCCAACCAATCGGCGGGGGGGCGACAGATACGCAGTATTTT.

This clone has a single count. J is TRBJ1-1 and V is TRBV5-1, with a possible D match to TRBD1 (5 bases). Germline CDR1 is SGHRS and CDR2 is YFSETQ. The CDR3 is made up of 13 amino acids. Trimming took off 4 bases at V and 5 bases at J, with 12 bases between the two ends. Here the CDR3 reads CASSDPGLTEAFF. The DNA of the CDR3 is TGCGCCAGCAGCGATCCAGGGTTGACTGAAGCTTTCTTT. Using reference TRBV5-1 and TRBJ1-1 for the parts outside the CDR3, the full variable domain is KAGVTQTPRYLIKTRGQQVTLSCSPISGHRSVSWYQQTPGQGLQFLFEYFSETQRNKGNFPGRFSGRQFSNSRSEMNVSTLELGDSALYLCASSDPGLTEAFFGQGTRLTVV.

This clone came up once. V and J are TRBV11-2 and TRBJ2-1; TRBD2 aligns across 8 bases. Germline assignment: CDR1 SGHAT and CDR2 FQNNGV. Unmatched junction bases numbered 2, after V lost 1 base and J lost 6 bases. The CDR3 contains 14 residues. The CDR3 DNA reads TGTGCCAGCAGCTTAGTGGGGACTAGCAATGAGCAGTTCTTC. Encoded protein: CASSLVGTSNEQFF.

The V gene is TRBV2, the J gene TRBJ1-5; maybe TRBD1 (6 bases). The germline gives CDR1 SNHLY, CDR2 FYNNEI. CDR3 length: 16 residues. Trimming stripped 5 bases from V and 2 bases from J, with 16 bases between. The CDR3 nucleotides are TGTGCCAGCAGTCACGCCGATCGACAGGGCAATCAGCCCCAGCATTTT. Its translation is CASSHADRQGNQPQHF.

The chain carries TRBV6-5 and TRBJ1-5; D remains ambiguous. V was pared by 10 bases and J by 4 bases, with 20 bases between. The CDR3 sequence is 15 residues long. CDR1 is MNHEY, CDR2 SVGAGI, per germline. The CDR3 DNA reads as TGTGCCACCATGCGGGGAGGAGTAGGAAATCAGCCCCAGCATTTT. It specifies CATMRGGVGNQPQHF.

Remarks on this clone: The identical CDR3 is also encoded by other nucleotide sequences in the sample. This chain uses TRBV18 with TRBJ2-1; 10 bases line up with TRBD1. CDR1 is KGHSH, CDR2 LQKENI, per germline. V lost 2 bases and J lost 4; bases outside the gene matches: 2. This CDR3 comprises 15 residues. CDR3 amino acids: CASSPRTGGYNEQFF. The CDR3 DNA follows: TGTGCCAGCTCACCAAGGACAGGGGGATACAATGAGCAGTTCTTC.

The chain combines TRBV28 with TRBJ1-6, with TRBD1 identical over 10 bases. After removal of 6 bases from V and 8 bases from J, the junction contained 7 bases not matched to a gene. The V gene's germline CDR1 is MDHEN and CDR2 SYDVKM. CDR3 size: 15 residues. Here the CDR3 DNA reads TGTGCCAGCAGCTCGACCGGGACAGGGGATTCACCCCTCCACTTT. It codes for CASSSTGTGDSPLHF.

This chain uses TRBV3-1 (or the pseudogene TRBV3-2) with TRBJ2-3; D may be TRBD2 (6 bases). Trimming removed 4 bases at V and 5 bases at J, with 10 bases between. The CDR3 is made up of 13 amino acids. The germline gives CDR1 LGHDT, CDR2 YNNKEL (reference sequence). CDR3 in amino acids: CASSRGNGDTQYF. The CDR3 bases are TGTGCCAGCAGCCGCGGGAATGGAGATACGCAGTATTTT.

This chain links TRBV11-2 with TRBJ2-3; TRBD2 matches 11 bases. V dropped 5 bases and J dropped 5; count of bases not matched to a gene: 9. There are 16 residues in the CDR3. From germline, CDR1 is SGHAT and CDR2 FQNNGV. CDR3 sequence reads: CASSLIAGGTGDTQYF. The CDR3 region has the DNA TGTGCCAGCAGCCTAATAGCGGGAGGGACCGGAGATACGCAGTATTTT.

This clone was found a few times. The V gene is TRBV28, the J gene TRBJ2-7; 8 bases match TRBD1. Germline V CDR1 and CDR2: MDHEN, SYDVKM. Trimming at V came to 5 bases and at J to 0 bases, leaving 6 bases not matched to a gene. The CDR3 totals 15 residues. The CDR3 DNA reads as TGTGCCAGCAGTCAAGGACAGGGACGCTCCTACGAGCAGTACGTC. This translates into CASSQGQGRSYEQYV.

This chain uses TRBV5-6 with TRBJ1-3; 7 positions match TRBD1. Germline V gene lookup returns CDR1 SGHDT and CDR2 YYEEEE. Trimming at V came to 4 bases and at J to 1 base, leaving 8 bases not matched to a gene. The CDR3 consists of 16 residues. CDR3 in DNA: TGTGCCAGCAGCCTAACCGGGACAGCATCTGGAAACACCATATATTTT. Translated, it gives CASSLTGTASGNTIYF.

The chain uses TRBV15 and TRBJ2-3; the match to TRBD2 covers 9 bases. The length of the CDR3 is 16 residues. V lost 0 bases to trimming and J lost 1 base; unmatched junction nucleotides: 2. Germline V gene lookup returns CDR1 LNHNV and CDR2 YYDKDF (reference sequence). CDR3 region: CATSREVAGGTDTQYF. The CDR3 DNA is TGTGCCACCAGCAGAGAGGTAGCGGGAGGCACAGATACGCAGTATTTT.

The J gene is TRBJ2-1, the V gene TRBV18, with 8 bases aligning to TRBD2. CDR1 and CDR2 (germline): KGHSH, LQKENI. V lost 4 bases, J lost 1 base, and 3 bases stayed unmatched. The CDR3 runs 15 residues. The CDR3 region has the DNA TGTGCCAGCTCACTTTTAGCGGGATCCTACAATGAGCAGTTCTTC. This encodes CASSLLAGSYNEQFF.

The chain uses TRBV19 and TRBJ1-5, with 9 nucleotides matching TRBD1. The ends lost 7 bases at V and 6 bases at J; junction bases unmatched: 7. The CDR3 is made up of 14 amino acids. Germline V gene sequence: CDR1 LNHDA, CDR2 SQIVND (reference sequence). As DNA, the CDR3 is TGTGCCAGTAATCGACAGGGGGGTATTCAGCCCCAGCATTTT. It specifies CASNRQGGIQPQHF.

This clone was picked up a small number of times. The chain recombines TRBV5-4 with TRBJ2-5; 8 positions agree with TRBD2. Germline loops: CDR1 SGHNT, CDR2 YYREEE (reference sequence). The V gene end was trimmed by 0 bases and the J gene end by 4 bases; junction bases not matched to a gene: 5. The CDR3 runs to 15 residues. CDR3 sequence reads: CASSLGTSIGETQYF. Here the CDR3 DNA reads TGTGCCAGCAGCTTGGGGACTAGCATTGGAGAGACCCAGTACTTC. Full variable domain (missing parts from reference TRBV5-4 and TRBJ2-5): ETGVTQSPTHLIKTRGQQVTLRCSSQSGHNTVSWYQQALGQGPQFIFQYYREEENGRGNFPPRFSGLQFPNYSSELNVNALELDDSALYLCASSLGTSIGETQYFGPGTRLLVL.

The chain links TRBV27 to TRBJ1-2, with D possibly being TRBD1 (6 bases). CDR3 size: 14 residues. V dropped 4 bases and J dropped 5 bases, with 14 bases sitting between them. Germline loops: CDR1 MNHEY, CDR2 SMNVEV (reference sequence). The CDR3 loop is CASSYRVPPYGYTF. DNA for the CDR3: TGTGCCAGCAGTTACAGGGTCCCCCCATATGGCTACACCTTC.

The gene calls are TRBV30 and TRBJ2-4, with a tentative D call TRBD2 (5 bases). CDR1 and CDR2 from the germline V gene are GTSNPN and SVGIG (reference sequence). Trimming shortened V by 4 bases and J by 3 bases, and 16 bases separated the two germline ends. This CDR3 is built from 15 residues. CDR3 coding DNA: TGTGCCTGGACTTGGGAGCTCCGTGGCAAAAACATTCAGTACTTC. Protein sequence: CAWTWELRGKNIQYF.

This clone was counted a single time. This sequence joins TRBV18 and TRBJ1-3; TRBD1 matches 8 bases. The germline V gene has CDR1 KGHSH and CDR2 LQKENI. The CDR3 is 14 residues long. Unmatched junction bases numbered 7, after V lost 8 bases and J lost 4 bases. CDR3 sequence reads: CASKETGAGNTIYF. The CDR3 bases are TGTGCCAGCAAGGAGACAGGGGCAGGAAACACCATATATTTT.

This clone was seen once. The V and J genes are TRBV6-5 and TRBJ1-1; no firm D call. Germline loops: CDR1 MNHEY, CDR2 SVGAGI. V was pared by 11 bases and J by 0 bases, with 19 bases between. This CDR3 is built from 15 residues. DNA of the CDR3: TGTGCCTCCGGTAGGGCCATCGGGATGAACACTGAAGCTTTCTTT. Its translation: CASGRAIGMNTEAFF.

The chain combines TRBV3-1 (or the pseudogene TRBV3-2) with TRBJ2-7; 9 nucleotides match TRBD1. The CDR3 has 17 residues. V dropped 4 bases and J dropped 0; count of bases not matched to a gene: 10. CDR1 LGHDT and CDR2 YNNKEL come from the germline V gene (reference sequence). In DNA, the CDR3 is TGTGCCAGCAGCCGATTAACTCTGACAGGGGGCTCCTACGAGCAGTACTTC. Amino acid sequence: CASSRLTLTGGSYEQYF.

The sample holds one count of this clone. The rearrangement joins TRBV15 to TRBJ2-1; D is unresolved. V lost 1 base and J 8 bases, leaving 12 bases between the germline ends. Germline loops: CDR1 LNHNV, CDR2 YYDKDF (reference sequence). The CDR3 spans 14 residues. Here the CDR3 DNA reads TGTGCCACCAGCAGAGGGCTAGGAGCCGATGAGCAGTTCTTC. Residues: CATSRGLGADEQFF. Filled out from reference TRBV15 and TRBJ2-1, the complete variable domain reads DAMVIQNPRYQVTQFGKPVTLSCSQTLNHNVMYWYQQKSSQAPKLLFHYYDKDFNNEADTPDNFQSRRPNTSFCFLDIRSPGLGDTAMYLCATSRGLGADEQFFGPGTRLTVL.

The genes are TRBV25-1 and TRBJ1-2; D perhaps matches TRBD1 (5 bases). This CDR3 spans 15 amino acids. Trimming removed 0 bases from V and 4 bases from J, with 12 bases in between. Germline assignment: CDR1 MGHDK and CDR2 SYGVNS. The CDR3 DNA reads TGTGCCAGCAGTGAATATATAACAGGTCTCTATGGCTACACCTTC. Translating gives CASSEYITGLYGYTF.

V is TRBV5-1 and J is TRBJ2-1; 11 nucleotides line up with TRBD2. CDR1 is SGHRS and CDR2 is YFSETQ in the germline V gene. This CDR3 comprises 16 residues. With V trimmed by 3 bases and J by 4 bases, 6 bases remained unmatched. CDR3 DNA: TGCGCCAGCAGCTCCACTAGCGGGAGTAGATACAATGAGCAGTTCTTC. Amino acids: CASSSTSGSRYNEQFF.

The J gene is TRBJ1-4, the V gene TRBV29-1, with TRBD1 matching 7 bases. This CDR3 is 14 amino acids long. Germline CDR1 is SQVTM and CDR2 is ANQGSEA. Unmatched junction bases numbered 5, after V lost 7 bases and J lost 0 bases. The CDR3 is CSARDSATNEKLFF. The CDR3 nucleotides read TGCAGCGCAAGGGACAGCGCAACTAATGAAAAACTGTTTTTT.

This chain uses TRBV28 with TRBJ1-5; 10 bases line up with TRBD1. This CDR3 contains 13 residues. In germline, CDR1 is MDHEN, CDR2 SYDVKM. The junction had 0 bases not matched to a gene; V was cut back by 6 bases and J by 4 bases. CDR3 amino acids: CASRDRGNQPQHF. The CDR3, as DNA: TGTGCCAGCAGGGACAGGGGGAATCAGCCCCAGCATTTT.

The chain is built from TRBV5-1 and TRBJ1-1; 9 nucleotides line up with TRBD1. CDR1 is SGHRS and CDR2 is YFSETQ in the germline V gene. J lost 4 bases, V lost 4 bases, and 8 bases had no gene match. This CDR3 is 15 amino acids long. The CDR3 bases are TGCGCCAGCAGCGCCTTACAGGGGGCGAGCACTGAAGCTTTCTTT. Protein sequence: CASSALQGASTEAFF.

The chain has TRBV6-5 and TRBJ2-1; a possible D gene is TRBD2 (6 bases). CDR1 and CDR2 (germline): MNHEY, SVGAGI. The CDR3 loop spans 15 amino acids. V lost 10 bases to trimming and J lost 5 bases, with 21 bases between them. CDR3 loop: CATSRAASANNEQFF. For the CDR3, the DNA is TGTGCCACATCTAGGGCGGCTAGCGCAAACAATGAGCAGTTCTTC.